This paragraph reports one T cell receptor (beta chain). V gave up 3 bases and J gave up 7 bases; unmatched junction bases: 12. CDR1 DFQATT and CDR2 SNEGSKA come from the germline V gene (reference sequence). There are 15 residues in the CDR3. The sample is drawn from a study of T-cell reconstitution after alpha-beta-depleted transplantation in children. Library preparation (for TCRbeta) was performed with unique molecular identifiers. TCRdb fed the PCR reads into MiXCR, producing one record per CDR3 protein. The sample lists about 980,000 distinct CDR3 sequences; around 30% were seen once. This clonotype was sampled from a boy less than two years old who had a stem cell transplant for SCID, so the T cells may come from the graft donor. This chain joins TRBV20-1 and TRBJ2-3, with 8 bases aligning to TRBD2. Sequencing used PBMCs, mostly from graft donor cells, obtained 360 days after TCRalphabeta/CD19-depleted stem cell transplant. CDR3: CSARSPAGAQHTQYF. The CDR3, as DNA: TGCAGTGCTAGGAGTCCAGCGGGGGCCCAACATACGCAGTATTTT.